This T cell receptor beta chain comes out of a study of T cell changes during pregnancy in multiple sclerosis. This CDR3 spans 14 amino acids. With 7 bases clipped from V and 8 bases from J, the junction kept 9 bases outside the gene matches. CDR1 is WNHNN, CDR2 SYGVQD, per germline (reference sequence). Generated by immunoSEQ multiplex PCR, the TCRdb table keeps only in-frame clones and is missing some. The data show roughly 89,000 clones, with 90% to 95% seen just once and over 1.5% held by the top ten. The sequenced sample was peripheral blood, obtained after pregnancy. The TCR was taken from a female donor in good health, enrolled as a control in a pregnancy study. The rearrangement uses TRBV10-1 and TRBJ2-4, with 9 bases identical to TRBD1. As DNA, the CDR3 is TGCGCCAGCATAAACAGGGGGCGAGTGGACATTCAGTACTTC. Translated, it gives CASINRGRVDIQYF.